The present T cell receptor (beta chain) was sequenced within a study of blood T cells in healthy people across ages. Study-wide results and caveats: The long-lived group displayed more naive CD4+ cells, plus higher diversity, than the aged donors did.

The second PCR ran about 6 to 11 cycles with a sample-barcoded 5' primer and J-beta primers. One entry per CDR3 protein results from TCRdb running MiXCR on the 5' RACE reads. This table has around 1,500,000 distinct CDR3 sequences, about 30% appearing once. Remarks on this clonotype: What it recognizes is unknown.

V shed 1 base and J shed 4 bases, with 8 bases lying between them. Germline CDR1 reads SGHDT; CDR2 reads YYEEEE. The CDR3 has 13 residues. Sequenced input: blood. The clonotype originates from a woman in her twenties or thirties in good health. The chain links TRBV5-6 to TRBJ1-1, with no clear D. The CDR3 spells CASSLNRGTEAFF. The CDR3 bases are TGTGCCAGCAGCTTGAATCGAGGCACTGAAGCTTTCTTT.